These 9 T cell receptor beta chains were sequenced from one sample in a study of response to subunit inactivated influenza vaccine. TCRdb processed the RT-PCR reads anew with MiXCR; each CDR3 protein has one entry. The sample gives just over 300,000 distinct CDR3 sequences, just over 20% of which show up once; roughly 10% is in the top ten. The material sequenced was PBMCs from blood, taken approximately 20 months after vaccination. These receptors were taken from a man aged 50-75 years who received an inactivated influenza vaccine.

This clonotype was found a few times. V and J are TRBV20-1 and TRBJ2-4, with D maybe TRBD2 (6 bases). Looked up from germline, CDR1 is DFQATT and CDR2 is SNEGSKA (reference sequence). The CDR3 totals 14 residues. Trimming stripped 6 bases from V and 0 bases from J, with 12 bases between. The CDR3 region has the DNA TGCAGTGCCGTAGCGGTGCTAGCCAAAAACATTCAGTACTTC. This translates into CSAVAVLAKNIQYF.

There are a few counts of this clonotype. The chain employs TRBV13 and TRBJ2-1; D gene uncertain. The ends were cut back, 4 bases at V and 15 bases at J, with 13 bases in the middle. Germline V gene sequence: CDR1 PRHDT, CDR2 FYEKMQ (reference sequence). This CDR3 contains 11 residues. The CDR3 region has the DNA TGTGCCAGCAGCTCCAGATTAGGACGGTTCTTC. This encodes CASSSRLGRFF.

This rearrangement joins TRBV7-2 to TRBJ2-1; D remains unclear. V gave up 4 bases and J gave up 8 bases, with 12 bases separating them. Germline V lookup: CDR1 SGHTA, CDR2 FQGNSA. The CDR3 length is 13 residues. CDR3 residues: CASSYPPLYEQFF. CDR3 nucleotides: TGTGCCAGCAGCTACCCCCCTTTATATGAGCAGTTCTTC.

This clonotype has more than one count but fewer than ten. The chain joins TRBV20-1 to TRBJ1-6; D ambiguous. This CDR3 contains 16 residues. V gave up 1 base and J gave up 0 bases, with 10 bases separating them. CDR1 and CDR2 (germline): DFQATT, SNEGSKA (reference sequence). The CDR3 loop is CSARGTASSYNSPLHF. As DNA, the CDR3 is TGCAGTGCTAGAGGGACGGCGAGCTCCTATAATTCACCCCTCCACTTT.

About this clonotype itself: One end of the junction varies from germline; a read error may be responsible. The chain links TRBV20-1 to TRBJ2-3; 8 bases match TRBD2. Germline CDR1 reads DFQATT; CDR2 reads SNEGSKA (reference sequence). This CDR3 has 15 residues. Here the CDR3 DNA reads TGCAGTGCTAGAGATCAGTGGCGGGGGGTAGATACCCAGTATTTT. This sequence encodes CSARDQWRGVDTQYF.

The rearrangement uses TRBV5-1 and TRBJ1-1, with 9 bases lining up with TRBD1. The CDR3 length is 12 residues. The junction had 3 bases not matched to a gene; V was cut back by 4 bases and J by 8 bases. Germline V gene data show CDR1 as SGHRS and CDR2 as YFSETQ. The CDR3 nucleotides are TGCGCCAGCAGCGAGGACAGGGGAGAAGCTTTCTTT. Residues: CASSEDRGEAFF.

The J gene is TRBJ1-6, the V gene TRBV7-9, with 8 bases that match TRBD1. J was trimmed by 7 bases and V by 5 bases; bases with no gene match: 10. The CDR3 covers 16 residues. From germline, CDR1 is SEHNR and CDR2 FQNEAQ (reference sequence). The CDR3 here is CASSREPGQENSPLHF. The CDR3 nucleotides read TGTGCCAGCAGCAGGGAGCCGGGACAGGAAAATTCACCCCTCCACTTT. Using reference TRBV7-9 and TRBJ1-6 for the parts outside the CDR3, the full variable domain is DTGVSQNPRHKITKRGQNVTFRCDPISEHNRLYWYRQTLGQGPEFLTYFQNEAQLEKSRLLSDRFSAERPKGSFSTLEIQRTEQGDSAMYLCASSREPGQENSPLHFGNGTRLTVT.

The V call is TRBV3-1, the J call TRBJ1-1; tentatively, D is TRBD1 (6 bases). The CDR3 length is 14 residues. V was shortened by 1 base and J by 1 base, with 7 bases between the two germline ends. Germline loops: CDR1 LGHDT, CDR2 YNNKEL (reference sequence). The CDR3 DNA reads TGTGCCAGCAGCCAAGGGGGACAGAACACTGAAGCTTTCTTT. Amino acid sequence: CASSQGGQNTEAFF.

The chain employs TRBV5-1 and TRBJ2-2, with D uncertain. The CDR3 sequence is 14 residues long. CDR1 and CDR2 from the germline V gene are SGHRS and YFSETQ. V lost 5 bases to trimming and J lost 3 bases, with 11 bases between them. CDR3 loop: CASSAGSYTGELFF. In nucleotides, the CDR3 is TGCGCCAGCAGTGCCGGGTCTTACACCGGGGAGCTGTTTTTT.